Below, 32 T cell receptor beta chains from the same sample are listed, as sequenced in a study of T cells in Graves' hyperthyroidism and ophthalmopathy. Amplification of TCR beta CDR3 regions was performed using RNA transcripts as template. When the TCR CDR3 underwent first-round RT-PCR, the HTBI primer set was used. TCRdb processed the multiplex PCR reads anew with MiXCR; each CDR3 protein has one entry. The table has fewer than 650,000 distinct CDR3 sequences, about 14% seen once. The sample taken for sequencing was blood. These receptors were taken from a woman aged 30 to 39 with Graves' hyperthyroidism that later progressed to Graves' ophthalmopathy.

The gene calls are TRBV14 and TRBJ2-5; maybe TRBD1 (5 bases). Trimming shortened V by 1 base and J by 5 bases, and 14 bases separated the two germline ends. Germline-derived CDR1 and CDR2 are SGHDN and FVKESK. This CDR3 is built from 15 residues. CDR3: CASSQVRGFGETQYF. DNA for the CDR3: TGTGCCAGCAGCCAAGTTAGGGGCTTTGGGGAGACCCAGTACTTC.

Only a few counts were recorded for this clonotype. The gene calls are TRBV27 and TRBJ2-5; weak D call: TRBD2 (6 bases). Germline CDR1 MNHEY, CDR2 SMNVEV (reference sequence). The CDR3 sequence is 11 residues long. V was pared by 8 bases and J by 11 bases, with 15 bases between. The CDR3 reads CASGTSKGQYF. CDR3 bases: TGTGCCAGCGGAACTAGCAAAGGACAGTACTTC.

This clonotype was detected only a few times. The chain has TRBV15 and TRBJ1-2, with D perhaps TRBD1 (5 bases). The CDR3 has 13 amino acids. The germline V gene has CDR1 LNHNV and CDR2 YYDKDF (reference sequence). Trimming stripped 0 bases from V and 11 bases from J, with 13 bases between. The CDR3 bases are TGTGCCACCAGCAGAGATGTTCCTGGGGGGTACACCTTC. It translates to CATSRDVPGGYTF. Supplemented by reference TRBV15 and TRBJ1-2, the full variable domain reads DAMVIQNPRYQVTQFGKPVTLSCSQTLNHNVMYWYQQKSSQAPKLLFHYYDKDFNNEADTPDNFQSRRPNTSFCFLDIRSPGLGDTAMYLCATSRDVPGGYTFGSGTRLTVV.

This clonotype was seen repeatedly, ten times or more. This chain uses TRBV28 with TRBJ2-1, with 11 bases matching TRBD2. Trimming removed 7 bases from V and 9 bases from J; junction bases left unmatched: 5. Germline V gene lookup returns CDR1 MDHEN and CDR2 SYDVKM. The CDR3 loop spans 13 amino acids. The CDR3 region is CASKLLAGVEQFF. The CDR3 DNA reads TGTGCCAGCAAACTACTAGCGGGAGTTGAGCAGTTCTTC.

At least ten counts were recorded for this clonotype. CDR3 loop: CATSWASGSRNTGELFF. The DNA for the CDR3 is TGTGCCACCAGCTGGGCTAGCGGGAGTCGGAACACCGGGGAGCTGTTTTTT. The chain employs TRBV15 and TRBJ2-2; 10 bases match TRBD2. The CDR3 totals 17 residues. The germline gives CDR1 LNHNV, CDR2 YYDKDF (reference sequence). J was trimmed by 1 base and V by 5 bases; bases with no gene match: 7.

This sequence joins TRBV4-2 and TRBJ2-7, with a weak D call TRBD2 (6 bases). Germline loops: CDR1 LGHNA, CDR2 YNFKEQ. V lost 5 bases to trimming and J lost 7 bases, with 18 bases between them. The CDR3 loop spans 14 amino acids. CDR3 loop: CASSERREKGEQYF. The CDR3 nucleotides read TGTGCCAGCAGCGAGCGGCGGGAAAAGGGGGAGCAGTACTTC.

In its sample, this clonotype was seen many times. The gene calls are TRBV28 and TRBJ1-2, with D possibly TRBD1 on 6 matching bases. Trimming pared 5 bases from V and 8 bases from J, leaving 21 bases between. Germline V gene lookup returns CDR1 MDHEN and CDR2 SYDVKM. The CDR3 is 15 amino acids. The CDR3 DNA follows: TGTGCCAGCAGTCCCGACCAGGGGCGGATTTTAGGCTACACCTTC. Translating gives CASSPDQGRILGYTF.

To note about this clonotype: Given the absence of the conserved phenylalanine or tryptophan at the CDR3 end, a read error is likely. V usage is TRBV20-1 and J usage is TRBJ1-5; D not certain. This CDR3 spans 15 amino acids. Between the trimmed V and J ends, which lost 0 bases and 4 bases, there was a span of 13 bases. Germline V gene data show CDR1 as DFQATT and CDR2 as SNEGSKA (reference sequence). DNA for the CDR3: TGCAGTGCTAGAGATCCCGCGGGATTTAATCAGCCCCAGCATCTT. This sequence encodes CSARDPAGFNQPQHL.

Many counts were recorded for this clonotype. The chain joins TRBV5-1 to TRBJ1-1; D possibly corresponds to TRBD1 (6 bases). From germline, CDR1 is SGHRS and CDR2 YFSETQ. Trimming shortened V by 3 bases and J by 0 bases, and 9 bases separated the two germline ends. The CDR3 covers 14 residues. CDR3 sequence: CASSSGEVNTEAFF. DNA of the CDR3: TGCGCCAGCAGCTCAGGGGAGGTGAACACTGAAGCTTTCTTT.

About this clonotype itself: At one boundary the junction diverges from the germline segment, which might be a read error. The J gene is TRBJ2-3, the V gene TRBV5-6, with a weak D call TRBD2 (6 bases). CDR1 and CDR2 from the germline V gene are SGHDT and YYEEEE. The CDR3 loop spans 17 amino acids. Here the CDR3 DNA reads TGTGCCAGCAGCCCCCGCGTAAAGAGCGGGCCCACAGGTACGCAGTATTTT. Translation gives CASSPRVKSGPTGTQYF.

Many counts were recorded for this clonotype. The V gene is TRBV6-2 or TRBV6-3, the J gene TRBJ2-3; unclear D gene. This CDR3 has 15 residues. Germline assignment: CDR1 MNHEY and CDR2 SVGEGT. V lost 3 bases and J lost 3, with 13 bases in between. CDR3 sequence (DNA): TGTGCCAGCAGTTATTTGCGCACCATGACAGATACGCAGTATTTT. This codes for CASSYLRTMTDTQYF.

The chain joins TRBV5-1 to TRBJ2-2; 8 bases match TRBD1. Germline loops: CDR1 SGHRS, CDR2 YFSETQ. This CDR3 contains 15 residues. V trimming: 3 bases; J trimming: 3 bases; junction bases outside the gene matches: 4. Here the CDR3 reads CASSSRQGYTGELFF. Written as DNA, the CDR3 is TGCGCCAGCAGCTCCCGACAGGGGTACACCGGGGAGCTGTTTTTT.

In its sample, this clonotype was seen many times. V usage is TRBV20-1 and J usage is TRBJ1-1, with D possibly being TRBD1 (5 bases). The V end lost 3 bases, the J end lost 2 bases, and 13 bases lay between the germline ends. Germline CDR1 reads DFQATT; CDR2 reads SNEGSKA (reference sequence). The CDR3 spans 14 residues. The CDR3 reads CSARAPGTNTEAFF. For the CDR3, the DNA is TGCAGTGCTAGGGCCCCTGGGACTAACACTGAAGCTTTCTTT.

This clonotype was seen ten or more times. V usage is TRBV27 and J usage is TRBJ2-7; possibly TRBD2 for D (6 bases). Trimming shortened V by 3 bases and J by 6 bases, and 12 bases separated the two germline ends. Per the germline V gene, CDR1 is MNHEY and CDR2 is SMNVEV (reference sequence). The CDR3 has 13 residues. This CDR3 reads CASSFSGEVEQYF. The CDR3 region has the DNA TGTGCCAGCAGTTTTTCCGGGGAGGTCGAGCAGTACTTC.

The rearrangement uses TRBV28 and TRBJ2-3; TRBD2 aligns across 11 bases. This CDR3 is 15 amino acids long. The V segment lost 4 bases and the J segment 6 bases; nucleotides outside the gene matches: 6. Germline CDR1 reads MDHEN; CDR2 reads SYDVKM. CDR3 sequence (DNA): TGTGCCAGCAGTTCTTTAGCGGGAGGGTTCGATACGCAGTATTTT. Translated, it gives CASSSLAGGFDTQYF.

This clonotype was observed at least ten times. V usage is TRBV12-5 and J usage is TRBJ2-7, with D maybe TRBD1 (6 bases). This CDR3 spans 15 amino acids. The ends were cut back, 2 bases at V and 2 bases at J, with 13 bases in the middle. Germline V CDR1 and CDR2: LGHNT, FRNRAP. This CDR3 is CASGLPRQDTYEQYF. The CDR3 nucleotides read TGTGCTAGTGGTTTGCCCCGACAGGACACCTACGAGCAGTACTTC.

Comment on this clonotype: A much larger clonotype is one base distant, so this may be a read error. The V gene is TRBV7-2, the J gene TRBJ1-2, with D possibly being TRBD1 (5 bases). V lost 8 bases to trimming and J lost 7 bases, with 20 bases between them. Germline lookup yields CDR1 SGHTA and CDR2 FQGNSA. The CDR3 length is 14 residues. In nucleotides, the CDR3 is TGTGCCAGCTTACTAAGTCAGGGAGGTTCTGGCTACACCTTC. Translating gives CASLLSQGGSGYTF.

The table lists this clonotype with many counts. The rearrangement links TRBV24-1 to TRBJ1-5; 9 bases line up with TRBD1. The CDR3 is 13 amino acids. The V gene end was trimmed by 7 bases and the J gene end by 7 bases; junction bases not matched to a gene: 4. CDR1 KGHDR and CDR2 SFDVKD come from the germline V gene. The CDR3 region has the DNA TGTGCCACCAGGGGACAGGGAGTACAGCCCCAGCATTTT. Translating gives CATRGQGVQPQHF.

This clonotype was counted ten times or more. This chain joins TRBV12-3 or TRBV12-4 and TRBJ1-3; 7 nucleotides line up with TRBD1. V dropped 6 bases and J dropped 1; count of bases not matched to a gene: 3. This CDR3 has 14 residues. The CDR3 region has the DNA TGTGCCAGCAGCGACAGGGTATCTGGAAACACCATATATTTT. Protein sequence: CASSDRVSGNTIYF.

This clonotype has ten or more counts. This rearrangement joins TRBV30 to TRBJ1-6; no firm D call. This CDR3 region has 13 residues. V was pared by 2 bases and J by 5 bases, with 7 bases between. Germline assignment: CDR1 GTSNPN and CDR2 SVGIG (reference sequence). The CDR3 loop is CAWSNGDNSPLHF. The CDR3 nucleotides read TGTGCCTGGAGTAACGGGGATAATTCACCCCTCCACTTT.

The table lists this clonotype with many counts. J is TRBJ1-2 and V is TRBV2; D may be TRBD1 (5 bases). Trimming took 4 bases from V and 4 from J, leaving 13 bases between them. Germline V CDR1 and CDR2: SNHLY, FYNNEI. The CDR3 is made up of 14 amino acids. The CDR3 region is CASSGQGRAYGYTF. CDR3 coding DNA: TGTGCCAGCAGTGGGCAGGGTCGGGCCTATGGCTACACCTTC.

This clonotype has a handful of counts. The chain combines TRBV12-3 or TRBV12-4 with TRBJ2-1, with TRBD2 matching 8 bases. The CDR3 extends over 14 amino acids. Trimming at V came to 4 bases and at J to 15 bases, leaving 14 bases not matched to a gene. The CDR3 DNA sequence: TGTGCCAGCAGTTCCCCACCGGGAGGGCCAAACCCGTTCTTC. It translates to CASSSPPGGPNPFF.

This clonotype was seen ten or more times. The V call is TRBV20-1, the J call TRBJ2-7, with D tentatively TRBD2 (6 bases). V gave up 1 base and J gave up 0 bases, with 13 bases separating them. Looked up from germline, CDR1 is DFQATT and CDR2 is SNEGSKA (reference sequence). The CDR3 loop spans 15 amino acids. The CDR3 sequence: CSARAWGESSYEQYF. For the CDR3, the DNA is TGCAGTGCTAGAGCCTGGGGGGAGAGCTCCTACGAGCAGTACTTC.

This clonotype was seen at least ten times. The CDR3 protein is CASSRQGVETQYF. CDR3 nucleotide sequence: TGTGCCAGCAGTAGACAGGGTGTGGAGACCCAGTACTTC. The chain employs TRBV28 and TRBJ2-5; TRBD1 matches at 7 bases. CDR1 MDHEN and CDR2 SYDVKM come from the germline V gene. V was pared by 5 bases and J by 5 bases, with 5 bases of the junction left unmatched. The CDR3 covers 13 residues.

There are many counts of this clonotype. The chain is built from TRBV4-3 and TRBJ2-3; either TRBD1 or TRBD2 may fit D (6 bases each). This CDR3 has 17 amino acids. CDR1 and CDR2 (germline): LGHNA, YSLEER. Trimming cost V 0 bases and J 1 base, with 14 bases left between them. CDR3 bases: TGCGCCAGCAGCCAAGAAGGGGGGCGGGGACGCACAGATACGCAGTATTTT. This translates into CASSQEGGRGRTDTQYF.

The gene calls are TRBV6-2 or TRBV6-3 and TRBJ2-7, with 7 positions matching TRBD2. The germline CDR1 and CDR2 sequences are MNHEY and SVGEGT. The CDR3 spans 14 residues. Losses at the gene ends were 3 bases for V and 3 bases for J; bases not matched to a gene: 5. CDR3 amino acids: CASSYDRGDYEQYF. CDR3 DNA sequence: TGTGCCAGCAGTTATGACCGGGGGGACTACGAGCAGTACTTC.

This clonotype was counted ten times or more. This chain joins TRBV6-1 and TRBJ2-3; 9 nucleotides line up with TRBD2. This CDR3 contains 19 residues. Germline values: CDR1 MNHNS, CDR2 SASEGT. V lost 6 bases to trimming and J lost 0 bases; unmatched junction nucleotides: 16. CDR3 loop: CASRHSPLIAGDSTDTQYF. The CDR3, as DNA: TGTGCCAGCAGGCATTCACCCCTTATAGCGGGGGACAGCACAGATACGCAGTATTTT.

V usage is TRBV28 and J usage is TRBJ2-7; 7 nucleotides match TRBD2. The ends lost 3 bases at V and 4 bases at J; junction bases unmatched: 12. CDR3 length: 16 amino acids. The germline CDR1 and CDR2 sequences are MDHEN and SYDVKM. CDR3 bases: TGTGCCAGCAGTTTTGGGGGAGGGCAAAGCCCGTACGAGCAGTACTTC. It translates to CASSFGGGQSPYEQYF.

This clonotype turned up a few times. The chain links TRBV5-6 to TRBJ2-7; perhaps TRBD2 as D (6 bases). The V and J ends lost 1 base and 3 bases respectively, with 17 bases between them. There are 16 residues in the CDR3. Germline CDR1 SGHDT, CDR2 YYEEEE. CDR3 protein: CASSLLRGGRHYEQYF. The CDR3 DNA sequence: TGTGCCAGCAGCTTGTTAAGGGGAGGTCGACACTACGAGCAGTACTTC.

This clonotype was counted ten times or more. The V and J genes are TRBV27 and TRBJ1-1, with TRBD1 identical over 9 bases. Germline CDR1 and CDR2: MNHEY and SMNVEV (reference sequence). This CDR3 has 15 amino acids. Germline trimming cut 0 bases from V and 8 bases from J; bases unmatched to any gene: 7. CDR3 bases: TGTGCCAGCAGTTTATCGACACGACAGGGGGTGGAAGCTTTCTTT. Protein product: CASSLSTRQGVEAFF.

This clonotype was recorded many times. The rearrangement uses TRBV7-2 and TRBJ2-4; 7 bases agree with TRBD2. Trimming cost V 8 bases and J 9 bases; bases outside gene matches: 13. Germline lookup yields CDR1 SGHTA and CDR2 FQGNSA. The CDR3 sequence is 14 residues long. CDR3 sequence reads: CASLLGTTGGIQYF. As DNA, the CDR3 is TGTGCCAGCTTACTGGGGACCACGGGGGGCATTCAGTACTTC.

CDR3 region: CASSSRPQGEGGTNQPQHF. The CDR3 DNA is TGCGCCAGCAGCTCGAGGCCACAGGGAGAAGGAGGTACAAATCAGCCCCAGCATTTT. The gene calls are TRBV5-1 and TRBJ1-5, with D maybe TRBD1 (6 bases). The germline CDR1 and CDR2 sequences are SGHRS and YFSETQ. V was clipped by 3 bases and J by 4 bases, with 26 bases between them. The CDR3 consists of 19 residues. Full variable domain (outside the CDR3, taken from reference TRBV5-1 and TRBJ1-5): KAGVTQTPRYLIKTRGQQVTLSCSPISGHRSVSWYQQTPGQGLQFLFEYFSETQRNKGNFPGRFSGRQFSNSRSEMNVSTLELGDSALYLCASSSRPQGEGGTNQPQHFGDGTRLSIL.